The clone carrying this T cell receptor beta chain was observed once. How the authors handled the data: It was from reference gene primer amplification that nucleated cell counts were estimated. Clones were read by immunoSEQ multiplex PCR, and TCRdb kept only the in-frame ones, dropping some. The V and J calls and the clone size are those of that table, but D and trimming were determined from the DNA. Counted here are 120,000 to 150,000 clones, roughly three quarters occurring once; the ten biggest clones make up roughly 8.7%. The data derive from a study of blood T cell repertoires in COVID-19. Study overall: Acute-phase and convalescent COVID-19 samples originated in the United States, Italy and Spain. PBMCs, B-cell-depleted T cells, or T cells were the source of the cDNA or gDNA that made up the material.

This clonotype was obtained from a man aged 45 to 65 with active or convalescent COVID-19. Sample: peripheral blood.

The CDR3 nucleotides read TGTGCCACCAGTGATTGGGGTAGCGGGAGCCGGGCCACCGGGGAGCTGTTTTTT. This codes for CATSDWGSGSRATGELFF. This chain uses TRBV24-1 with TRBJ2-2; 9 nucleotides align to TRBD2. From germline, CDR1 is KGHDR and CDR2 SFDVKD. CDR3 length: 18 residues. Losses at the gene ends were 2 bases for V and 4 bases for J; bases not matched to a gene: 10.